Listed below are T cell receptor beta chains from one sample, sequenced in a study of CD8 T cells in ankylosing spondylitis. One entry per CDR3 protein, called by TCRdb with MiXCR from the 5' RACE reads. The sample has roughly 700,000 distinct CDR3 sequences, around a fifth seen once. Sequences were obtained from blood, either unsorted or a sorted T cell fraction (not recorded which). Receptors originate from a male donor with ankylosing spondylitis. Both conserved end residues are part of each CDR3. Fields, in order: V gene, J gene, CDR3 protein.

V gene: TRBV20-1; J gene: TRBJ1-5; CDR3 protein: CSASRQGLDQPQHF
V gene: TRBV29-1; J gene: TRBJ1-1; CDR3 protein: CSVILGNTEAFF
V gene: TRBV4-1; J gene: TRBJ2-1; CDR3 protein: CASSQSGSYNEQFF
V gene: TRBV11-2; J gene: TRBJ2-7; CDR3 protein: CASLGTPTYEQYF
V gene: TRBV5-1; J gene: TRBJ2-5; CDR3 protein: CASWTSGGRGETQYF
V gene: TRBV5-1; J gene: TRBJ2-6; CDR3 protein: CASTLRIAGANVLTF
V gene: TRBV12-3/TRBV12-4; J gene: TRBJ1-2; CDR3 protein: CASSRDGTMGYTF
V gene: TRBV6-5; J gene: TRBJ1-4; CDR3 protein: CASSYSQGDEKLFF
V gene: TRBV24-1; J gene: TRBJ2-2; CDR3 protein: CATSDPVAGGGFDTGELFF
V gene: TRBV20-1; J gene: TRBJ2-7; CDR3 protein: CSASGKSYEQYF
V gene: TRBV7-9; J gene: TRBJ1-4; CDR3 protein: CASSLGHGNEKLFF
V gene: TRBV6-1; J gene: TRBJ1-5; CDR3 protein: CASSKGLSRQPQHF
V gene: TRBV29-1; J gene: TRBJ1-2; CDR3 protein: CSVDQQGATNYGYTF
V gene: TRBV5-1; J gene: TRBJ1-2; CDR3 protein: CASSWGQGFGGYTF
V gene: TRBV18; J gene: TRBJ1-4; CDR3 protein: CASSPVAAINEKLFF
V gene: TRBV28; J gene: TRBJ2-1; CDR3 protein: CARSLAGIHNEQFF
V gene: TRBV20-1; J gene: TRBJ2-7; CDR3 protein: CSARKLVVSNEQYF
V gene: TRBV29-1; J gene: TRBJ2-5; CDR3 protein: CSAFRQGSQETQYF
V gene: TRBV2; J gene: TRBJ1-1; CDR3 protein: CASSVRQTNTEAFF
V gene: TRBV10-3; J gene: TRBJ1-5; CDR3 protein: CAISEQGVNQPQHF
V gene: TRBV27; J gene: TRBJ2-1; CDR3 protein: CASTFNGLAAYFSSYNEQFF
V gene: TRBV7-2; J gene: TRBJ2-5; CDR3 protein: CASRPGGDLETQYF
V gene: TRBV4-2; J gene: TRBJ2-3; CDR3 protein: CASSQPERGATDTQYF
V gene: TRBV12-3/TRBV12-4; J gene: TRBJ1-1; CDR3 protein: CASSLSGGYTEAFF
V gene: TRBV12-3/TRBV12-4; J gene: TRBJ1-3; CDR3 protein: CASSFPTPGNTIYF
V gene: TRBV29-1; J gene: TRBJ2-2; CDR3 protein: CSVEPGQNTGELFF
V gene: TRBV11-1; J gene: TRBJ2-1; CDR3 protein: CASSPGQIYNEQFF
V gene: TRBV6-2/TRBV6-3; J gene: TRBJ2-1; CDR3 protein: CASIGGPTGVFDEQFF
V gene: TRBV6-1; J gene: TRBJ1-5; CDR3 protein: CASSGTGTIYSNQPQHF
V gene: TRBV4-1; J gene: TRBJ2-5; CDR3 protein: CASSQDSVSAWTQYF